This entry describes one TCR beta chain. Trimming pared 0 bases from V and 1 base from J, leaving 13 bases between. Per germline, CDR1 SGHRS and CDR2 YFSETQ. The CDR3 loop spans 16 amino acids. TCRdb keeps only in-frame clones here, not all; method: immunoSEQ multiplex PCR. The sample consists of over a million clones, approximately 68% of them appearing once. The record originates from a study of shared clonotypes between healthy human individuals. Sequencing was done on a sample of memory CD4+ T cells sorted from blood. The sample's subset: CD45RA-negative fraction. This TCR derives from a man younger than 35 in good health. The chain carries TRBV5-1 and TRBJ1-1; D call uncertain. Written as DNA, the CDR3 is TGCGCCAGCAGCTTGGGTCAGTTGACGAGGAACACTGAAGCTTTCTTT. This encodes CASSLGQLTRNTEAFF.